Included here is one T cell receptor (beta chain) sequence, with context. The antigen remains undetermined. A read error may be the cause here, since a much bigger clone is one base away. The sample belongs to a study of T cell repertoires in cytomegalovirus infection. Study-level information: Used in the study were CMV epitopes, some recently identified and HLA-C-restricted, others well-studied and HLA-B-restricted.

General study findings and limits: HLA-C-restricted CMV-specific TCR beta clonotypes prevailed in the ex vivo response.

Each CDR3 protein is one row after TCRdb ran MiXCR on the reads. The table records about 920,000 distinct CDR3 sequences, roughly 31% of them present only once. Germline CDR1 reads MDHEN; CDR2 reads SYDVKM. This CDR3 spans 15 amino acids. This chain joins TRBV28 and TRBJ2-1; 8 bases are shared with TRBD2. Sequencing was performed on cultured CD8+ T cells from PBMCs, taken from culture after CMV antigen stimulation. The TCR comes from a human donor in good health (CMV status not recorded). Some clones in this sample may be carry-over from other donors' samples. In nucleotides, the CDR3 is TGTGCCAACAGTCCGGGACTAGGATCCTACAATGAGCAGTTCTTC. It is translated as CANSPGLGSYNEQFF.